The present T cell receptor (beta chain) was sequenced within a study of response to subunit inactivated influenza vaccine. The germline gives CDR1 SNHLY, CDR2 FYNNEI. The CDR3 loop spans 16 amino acids. V was clipped by 6 bases and J by 7 bases; unmatched bases: 8. Using its own MiXCR run on the RT-PCR reads, TCRdb lists one record per CDR3 protein. The sample has over 150,000 distinct CDR3 sequences, roughly a tenth seen once. The sequences come from CD8+ T cells sorted from PBMCs, collected less than 30 months after vaccination. This chain links TRBV2 with TRBJ2-1; 14 bases are a match to TRBD2. The origin of this receptor is a man between 50 and 69 years old who received an inactivated influenza vaccine. The CDR3 sequence is CASRTTSGRAGNEQFF. CDR3 coding DNA: TGTGCCAGCAGAACGACTAGCGGGAGGGCCGGTAATGAGCAGTTCTTC.